Below, 3 T cell receptor beta chains from the same sample are listed, as sequenced in a study of blood T cell repertoires in COVID-19. Sequencing used immunoSEQ multiplex PCR; TCRdb keeps in-frame clones, though not all of them. The sample holds 150,000 to 200,000 clones, approximately 83% seen once. Sequenced input: peripheral blood. The source of these receptors is a man aged 70-80 years who had recovered from COVID-19.

This sequence joins TRBV7-2 and TRBJ2-6; 10 bases align to TRBD1. CDR3 length equals 17 residues. With 1 base clipped from V and 2 bases from J, the junction kept 2 bases outside the gene matches. Germline values: CDR1 SGHTA, CDR2 FQGNSA. CDR3 protein: CASSLGQGATGANVLTF. The CDR3 DNA reads as TGTGCCAGCAGCTTAGGACAGGGGGCAACTGGGGCCAACGTCCTGACTTTC.

The gene calls are TRBV7-2 and TRBJ1-5, with 10 bases aligning to TRBD1. The CDR3 spans 14 residues. The J segment lost 4 bases and the V segment lost 5 bases, leaving 2 bases of the junction unmatched. Germline V gene sequence: CDR1 SGHTA, CDR2 FQGNSA. CDR3 residues: CASSADRGNQPQHF. CDR3 DNA sequence: TGTGCCAGCAGCGCGGACAGGGGGAATCAGCCCCAGCATTTT.

The J gene is TRBJ2-1, the V gene TRBV6-2 or TRBV6-3, with D tentatively TRBD1 (6 bases). Germline CDR1 reads MNHEY; CDR2 reads SVGEGT. V lost 6 bases and J lost 4, with 22 bases in between. There are 17 residues in the CDR3. The CDR3 here is CASSRQERAAEYNEQFF. CDR3 coding DNA: TGTGCCAGCAGCCGACAGGAGCGAGCCGCAGAATACAATGAGCAGTTCTTC.